These 2 T cell receptor beta chains were all obtained from the same sample, sequenced in a study of shared clonotypes between healthy human individuals. The data were produced by immunoSEQ multiplex PCR, yet TCRdb's version contains in-frame clones alone and is incomplete. The sample contains about 460,000 clones, roughly three quarters of which appear only once. Source material: PBMCs. Source of these receptors: a woman in her thirties or forties in good health. Some clones in this sample may be carry-over from other donors' samples.

This clone was observed a single time. The chain employs TRBV6-1 and TRBJ2-2; TRBD1 matches 7 bases. V was pared by 2 bases and J by 9 bases, with 9 bases of the junction left unmatched. Per germline, CDR1 MNHNS and CDR2 SASEGT. There are 15 residues in the CDR3. The CDR3 reads CASSESRGRARELFF. In DNA form, the CDR3 reads TGTGCCAGCAGTGAATCAAGGGGGCGGGCTAGGGAGCTGTTTTTT.

This sequence joins TRBV27 and TRBJ2-3; TRBD2 matches at 9 bases. The CDR3 runs to 18 residues. Germline V gene sequence: CDR1 MNHEY, CDR2 SMNVEV (reference sequence). V was pared by 2 bases and J by 4 bases, with 13 bases of the junction left unmatched. This CDR3 reads CASSLVGLAGSGADTQYF. Here the CDR3 DNA reads TGTGCCAGCAGTTTAGTGGGCCTAGCGGGATCGGGGGCAGATACGCAGTATTTT.